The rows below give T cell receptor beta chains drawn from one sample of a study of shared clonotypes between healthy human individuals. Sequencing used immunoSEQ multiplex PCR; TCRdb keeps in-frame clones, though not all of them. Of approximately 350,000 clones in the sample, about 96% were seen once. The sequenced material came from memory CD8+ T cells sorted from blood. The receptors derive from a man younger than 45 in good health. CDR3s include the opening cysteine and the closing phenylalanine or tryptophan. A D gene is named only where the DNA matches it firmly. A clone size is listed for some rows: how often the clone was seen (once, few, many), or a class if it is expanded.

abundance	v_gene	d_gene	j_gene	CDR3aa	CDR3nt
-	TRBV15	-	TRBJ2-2	CATSRGQWSTGELFF	TGTGCCACCAGCAGAGGGCAGTGGTCCACCGGGGAGCTGTTTTTT
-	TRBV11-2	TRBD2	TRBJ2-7	CASGSLAGFYEQYF	TGTGCCAGCGGGAGCTTAGCGGGGTTCTACGAGCAGTACTTC
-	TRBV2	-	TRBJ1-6	CASSQLGRANSPLHF	TGTGCCAGCAGCCAACTCGGCAGGGCCAATTCACCCCTCCACTTT
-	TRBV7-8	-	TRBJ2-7	CASSFPRGHLSDEQYF	TGTGCCAGCAGCTTTCCCCGGGGGCACCTTTCGGACGAGCAGTACTTC
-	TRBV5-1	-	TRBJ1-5	CASSLSGIDQPQHF	TGCGCCAGCAGCTTATCTGGGATCGACCAGCCCCAGCATTTT
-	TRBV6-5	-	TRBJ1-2	CASSSGTLFGYTF	TGTGCCAGCAGTTCCGGGACGCTATTTGGCTACACCTTC
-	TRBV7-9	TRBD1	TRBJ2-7	CASSPDPGQGYEQYF	TGTGCCAGCAGCCCCGATCCGGGACAGGGTTACGAGCAGTACTTC
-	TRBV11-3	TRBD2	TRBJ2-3	CASSSGLAGGYSTDTQYF	TGTGCCAGCAGCTCGGGACTAGCGGGAGGGTATAGCACAGATACGCAGTATTTT
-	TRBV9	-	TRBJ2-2	CASSANTGTNTGELFF	TGTGCCAGCAGCGCAAACACCGGGACTAACACCGGGGAGCTGTTTTTT
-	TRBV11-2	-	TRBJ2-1	CASSLTLQNDEQFF	TGTGCCAGCAGCTTAACACTACAGAACGATGAGCAGTTCTTC
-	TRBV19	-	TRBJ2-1	CASSIMGEQFF	TGTGCCAGTAGTATTATGGGGGAGCAGTTCTTC
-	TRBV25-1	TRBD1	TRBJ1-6	CASSPQGNSPLHF	TGTGCCAGCAGTCCACAGGGGAATTCACCCCTCCACTTT
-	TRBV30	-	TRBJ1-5	CAWSVTGPDQPQHF	TGTGCCTGGAGTGTAACGGGCCCGGATCAGCCCCAGCATTTT
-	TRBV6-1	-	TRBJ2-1	CASSGTRTSYNEQFF	TGTGCCAGCAGCGGGACCCGAACCTCCTACAATGAGCAGTTCTTC
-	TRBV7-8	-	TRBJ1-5	CASSSDRFNQPQHF	TGTGCCAGCAGCTCAGACAGGTTCAATCAGCCCCAGCATTTT
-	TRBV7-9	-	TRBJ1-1	CASSLLGWANTEAFF	TGTGCCAGCAGCTTACTGGGATGGGCGAACACTGAAGCTTTCTTT
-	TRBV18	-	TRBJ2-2	CASSESSGELFF	TGTGCCAGCTCCGAATCGTCCGGGGAGCTGTTTTTT
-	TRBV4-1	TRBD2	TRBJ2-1	CASSQEALAGGRDEQFF	TGCGCCAGCAGCCAAGAAGCGCTAGCGGGAGGCCGGGATGAGCAGTTCTTC
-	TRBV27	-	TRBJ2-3	CASSLKTSTDTQYF	TGTGCCAGCAGTTTAAAAACTAGCACAGATACGCAGTATTTT
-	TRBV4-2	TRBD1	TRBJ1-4	CASSQGGGQRNEKLFF	TGTGCCAGCAGCCAAGGGGGGGGACAGCGTAATGAAAAACTGTTTTTT
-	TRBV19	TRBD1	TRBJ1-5	CASSNRDRGTYSNQPQHF	TGTGCCAGTAGCAATCGGGACAGGGGGACCTATAGCAATCAGCCCCAGCATTTT
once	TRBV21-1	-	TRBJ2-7	CASSFRQGWKKRTNYEQYF	TGTGCCAGCAGTTTTCGACAGGGTTGGAAGAAGCGGACCAACTACGAGCAGTACTTC
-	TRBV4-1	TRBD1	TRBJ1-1	CASSPDRTWTGSKNTEAFF	TGCGCCAGCAGCCCGGACCGAACCTGGACAGGGTCGAAGAACACTGAAGCTTTCTTT
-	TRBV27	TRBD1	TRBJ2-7	CASSLGTGRRASYEQYF	TGTGCCAGCAGTTTAGGGACAGGGAGGCGGGCTTCCTACGAGCAGTACTTC
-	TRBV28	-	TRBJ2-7	CASSTDRDSHEQYF	TGTGCCAGCAGCACCGACAGGGACTCCCACGAGCAGTACTTC
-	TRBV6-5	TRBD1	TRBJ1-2	CASRAQGAQSYGYTF	TGTGCCAGCAGGGCACAGGGGGCGCAGAGCTATGGCTACACCTTC
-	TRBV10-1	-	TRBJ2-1	CASSESLGAGIRFF	TGCGCCAGCAGTGAGTCCCTGGGGGCAGGGATTCGGTTCTTC
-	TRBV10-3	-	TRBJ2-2	CAISEPDRSGELFF	TGTGCCATCAGTGAGCCCGACAGGAGCGGGGAGCTGTTTTTT
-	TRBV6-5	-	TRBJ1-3	CASSYSKVRGLDTIYF	TGTGCCAGCAGTTACTCGAAAGTCAGGGGATTAGACACCATATATTTT
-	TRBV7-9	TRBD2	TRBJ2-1	CASSLGRGLAGVNNEQFF	TGTGCCAGCAGCTTAGGAAGGGGACTAGCGGGAGTTAATAATGAGCAGTTCTTC
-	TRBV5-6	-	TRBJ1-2	CASRLSPNYGYTF	TGTGCCAGCAGACTTAGCCCTAACTATGGCTACACCTTC
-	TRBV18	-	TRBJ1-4	CASSPGGGLISKRKLFF	TGTGCCAGCTCACCAGGGGGGGGTTTAATAAGTAAGAGGAAACTGTTTTTT
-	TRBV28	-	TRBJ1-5	CASSLFRTDNQPQHF	TGTGCCAGCAGTTTATTTCGGACGGACAATCAGCCCCAGCATTTT
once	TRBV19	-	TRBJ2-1	CASSIDLEDLYNEQFF	TGTGCCAGTAGTATAGATTTGGAAGATTTATACAATGAGCAGTTCTTC
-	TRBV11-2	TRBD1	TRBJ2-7	CASSLGQGDEQYF	TGTGCCAGCAGCTTAGGACAGGGGGACGAGCAGTACTTC
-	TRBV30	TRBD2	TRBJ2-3	CAWTRGGPPQYF	TGTGCCTGGACTCGGGGAGGGCCACCGCAGTATTTT
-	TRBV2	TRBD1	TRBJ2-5	CASSYGTGAHPQETQYF	TGTGCCAGCAGCTACGGGACAGGAGCGCACCCACAAGAGACCCAGTACTTC
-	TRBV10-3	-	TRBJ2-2	CAITGQNTGELFF	TGTGCCATCACAGGACAGAACACCGGGGAGCTGTTTTTT
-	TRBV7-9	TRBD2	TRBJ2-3	CASSSSSGRGGDTQYF	TGTGCCAGCAGTTCGTCTAGCGGGAGAGGAGGAGATACGCAGTATTTT
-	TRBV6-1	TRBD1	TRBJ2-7	CASSEVRLNRGWEQYF	TGTGCCAGCAGTGAAGTAAGGCTCAACAGGGGTTGGGAGCAGTACTTC
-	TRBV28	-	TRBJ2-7	CASSLRNYEQYF	TGTGCCAGCAGTTTACGCAACTACGAGCAGTACTTC
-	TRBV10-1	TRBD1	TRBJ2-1	CARKDRGGNEQFF	TGCGCCAGGAAAGACAGGGGGGGCAATGAGCAGTTCTTC
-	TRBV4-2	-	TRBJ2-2	CASSQGGGELFF	TGTGCCAGCAGCCAAGGGGGTGGGGAGCTGTTTTTT
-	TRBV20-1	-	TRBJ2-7	CSALDSYEQYF	TGCAGTGCTCTCGACAGTTACGAGCAGTACTTC
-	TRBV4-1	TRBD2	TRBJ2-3	CASRHGLGADTQYF	TGCGCCAGCAGACACGGACTAGGGGCAGATACGCAGTATTTT
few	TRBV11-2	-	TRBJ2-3	CASSPWTLSSTDTQYF	TGTGCCAGCAGCCCTTGGACGCTTTCTAGCACAGATACGCAGTATTTT
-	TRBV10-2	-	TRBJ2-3	CASSEDKGGTDTQYF	TGCGCCAGCAGTGAGGATAAGGGTGGAACAGATACGCAGTATTTT
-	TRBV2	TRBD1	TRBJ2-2	CASSEQGANTGELFF	TGTGCCAGCAGTGAACAGGGGGCGAACACCGGGGAGCTGTTTTTT